Listed here is a single TCR beta chain. Its antigen is undetermined. The sample originates from a study of T cell responses to AZD1222 COVID-19 vaccine. Data came from immunoSEQ multiplex PCR; TCRdb stores just in-frame clones and leaves some out. The table records 100,000 to 150,000 clones, 90% of them present only once. Study results and limitations: In all cases, repertoires were sampled only after the peak T cell response. Clonal diversity was possibly underestimated; the donors were predominantly white British and more often female. The span of vaccine-associated CD4 TCRs extended across spike, with dominance at 160-218 and 743-854.

The V segment lost 7 bases and the J segment 1 base; nucleotides outside the gene matches: 10. The germline CDR1 and CDR2 sequences are MDHEN and SYDVKM. The CDR3 has 16 amino acids. The V gene is TRBV28, the J gene TRBJ2-5, with TRBD2 matching over 9 bases. The origin of this receptor is an adult in good health. Sample: peripheral blood, taken on day 0 of MenACWY control vaccination. The DNA of the CDR3 is TGTGCCAGCACAGGGGCGGGTAGCGGGGGCCAAGAGACCCAGTACTTC. As protein: CASTGAGSGGQETQYF.